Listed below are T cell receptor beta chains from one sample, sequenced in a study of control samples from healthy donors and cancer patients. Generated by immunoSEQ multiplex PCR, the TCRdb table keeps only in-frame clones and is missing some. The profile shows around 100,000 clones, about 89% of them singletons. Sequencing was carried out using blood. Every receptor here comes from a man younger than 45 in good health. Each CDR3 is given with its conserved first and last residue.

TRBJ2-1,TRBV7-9,CASSPGASGANEQFF
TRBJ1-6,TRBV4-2,CASSRTDPNSPLHF
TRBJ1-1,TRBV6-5,CASTPPGVLNTEAFF
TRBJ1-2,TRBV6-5,CASRQRDRDYGYTF
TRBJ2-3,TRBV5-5,CASSLALGSGDTQYF
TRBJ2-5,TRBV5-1,CASSRAVAMETQYF
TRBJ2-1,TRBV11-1,CASSLLGGAQHNEQFF
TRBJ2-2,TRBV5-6,CASSPDRSPGELFF
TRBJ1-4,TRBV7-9,CASSLKARGDNEKLFF
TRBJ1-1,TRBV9,CASSPYGGIHEAFF
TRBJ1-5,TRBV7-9,CASSRTNSQPQHF
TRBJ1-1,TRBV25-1,CASSDHRGFGKAFF
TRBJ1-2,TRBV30,CAWNPGGSLRYTF
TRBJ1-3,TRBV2,CASSDTWTPIYF
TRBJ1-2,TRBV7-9,CASSLRGGDYGYTF
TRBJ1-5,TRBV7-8,CASSLGQGSNQPQHF
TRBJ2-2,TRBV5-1,CASSLVTGPRRELFF
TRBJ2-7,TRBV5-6,CASSSRSGLSYEQYF
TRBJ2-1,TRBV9,CASSPSGTSGWSSYNEQFF
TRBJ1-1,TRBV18,CASSPEGRSEAFF
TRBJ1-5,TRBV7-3,CASSLDRNQPQHF
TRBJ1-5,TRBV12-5,CASGLQGGGGQPQHF
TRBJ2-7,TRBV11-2,CASSLADFSEQYF
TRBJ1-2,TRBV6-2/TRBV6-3,CASSEVGTSPRGYTF